This T cell receptor (beta chain) was profiled in a study of cytomegalovirus exposure and HLA in healthy donors. About the research overall: Earlier, approximately 190 million T cells were analyzed, and some 120 million unique TCR beta sequences were found among them.

The PCR ran on 60 Vbeta and 13 Jbeta primers. The method was immunoSEQ multiplex PCR; TCRdb's version includes in-frame clones alone and lacks a portion of them. This sample carries about 240,000 clones, 82% of them seen once, and the ten largest clones take 4.5% to 6%. This clone was counted once. Germline V gene lookup returns CDR1 ENHRY and CDR2 SYGVKD. The ends were cut back, 1 base at V and 0 bases at J, with 7 bases in the middle. This CDR3 spans 15 amino acids. Sequencing was carried out using PBMCs. The source is a woman in her thirties or forties in good health and CMV-seropositive. The gene calls are TRBV10-3 and TRBJ1-5, with D unclear. CDR3 bases: TGTGCCATCAGTGAGTTCGGGGATAGCAATCAGCCCCAGCATTTT. Its translation: CAISEFGDSNQPQHF.